Listed below are T cell receptor beta chains from one sample, sequenced in a study of human T cells and chemical hapten exposure. TCRdb ran MiXCR on the RACE reads and lists one entry per CDR3 protein. The table shows around 69,000 distinct CDR3 sequences, with around 7.9% occurring only once. This material consisted of whole blood, taken in connection with sensitization to the hapten diphenylcyclopropenone (DPC). Source of these receptors: a woman in her forties or fifties with alopecia areata. Some clones in this sample may be carry-over from other donors' samples. Both conserved end residues are part of each CDR3. D genes are given only for firm matches. The listing skips clone size in some rows; elsewhere it reads once, few, many or a size class.

d_gene	abundance	v_gene	j_gene	CDR3nt	CDR3aa
TRBD2	many	TRBV20-1	TRBJ2-3	TGCAGTGCTAGAGGCGGGAGGAGTGGGGTCGAAGATACGCAGTATTTT	CSARGGRSGVEDTQYF
NA	many	TRBV4-3	TRBJ2-7	TGCGCCAGCAGCCTAGGGGTCAGGGACGAGCAGTACTTC	CASSLGVRDEQYF
TRBD2	NA	TRBV10-3	TRBJ2-1	TGTGCCATCGCGCCGTCCCGCGGAGCGGGGGGAGGCAATGAGCAGTTCTTC	CAIAPSRGAGGGNEQFF
TRBD2	few	TRBV27	TRBJ2-2	TGTGCCAGCAGTCTACCGGGACTAGCGGGGATGGGGAAGACCGGGGAGCTGTTTTTT	CASSLPGLAGMGKTGELFF
TRBD1	many	TRBV18	TRBJ1-6	TGTGCCAGCTCACCGGTAGGACAGGGCCAGGCGCCCCTCCACTTT	CASSPVGQGQAPLHF
NA	many	TRBV29-1	TRBJ1-2	TGCAGCGTTGGGCAGGGAGTAGGCTATGGCTACACCTTC	CSVGQGVGYGYTF
TRBD1	NA	TRBV2	TRBJ1-5	TGTGCCAGCGGGACAGAGAGAGGCAATCAGCCCCAGCATTTT	CASGTERGNQPQHF
NA	few	TRBV7-2	TRBJ2-7	TGTGCCAGCAGCCGGGGCGGCAGCCCAACCTACGAGCAGTACTTC	CASSRGGSPTYEQYF
NA	many	TRBV7-9	TRBJ1-4	TGTGCCAGCAGCTTATCCAGGGGAGCACGTAATGAAAAACTGTTTTTT	CASSLSRGARNEKLFF
TRBD2	once	TRBV7-9	TRBJ2-1	TGTGCCAGCAGCCCCCACCTAGCGGGGGGGCCGGTCCCGTTCTTC	CASSPHLAGGPVPFF
NA	many	TRBV20-1	TRBJ2-3	TGCAGTGCTAGAGGGGACCTAAACACAGATACGCAGTATTTT	CSARGDLNTDTQYF
TRBD1	NA	TRBV19	TRBJ1-1	TGTGCCAGTAGTATAGGGGTCAGGGGGCATGGTGAAGCTTTCTTT	CASSIGVRGHGEAFF
TRBD2	few	TRBV12-3/TRBV12-4	TRBJ2-5	TGTGCCAGCAGTCCCACTCTAGCGGGGGAAGAGACCCAGTACTTC	CASSPTLAGEETQYF
TRBD2	few	TRBV5-1	TRBJ2-3	TGCGCCAGCAGCTTGGAGGTGGCTAGCGGGAGCACAGATACGCAGTATTTT	CASSLEVASGSTDTQYF
NA	many	TRBV4-3	TRBJ1-3	TGCGCCAGCAGCCAAGGGGCAGGGTACGGAAACACCATATATTTT	CASSQGAGYGNTIYF